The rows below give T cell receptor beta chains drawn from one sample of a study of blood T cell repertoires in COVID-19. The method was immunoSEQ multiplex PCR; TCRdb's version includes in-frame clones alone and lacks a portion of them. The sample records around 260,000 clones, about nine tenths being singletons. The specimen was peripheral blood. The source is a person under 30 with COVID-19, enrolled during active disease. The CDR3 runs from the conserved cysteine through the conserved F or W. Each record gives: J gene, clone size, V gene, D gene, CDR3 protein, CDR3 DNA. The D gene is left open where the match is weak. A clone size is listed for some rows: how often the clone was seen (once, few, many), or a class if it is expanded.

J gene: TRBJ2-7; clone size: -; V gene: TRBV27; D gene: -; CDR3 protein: CASSVKQASYEQYF; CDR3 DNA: TGTGCCAGCAGTGTTAAACAGGCCTCCTACGAGCAGTACTTC
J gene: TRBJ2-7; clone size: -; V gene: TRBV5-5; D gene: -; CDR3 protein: CASSSTPQTGRSYEQYF; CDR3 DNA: TGTGCCAGCAGCTCAACCCCGCAAACAGGGCGGTCCTACGAGCAGTACTTC
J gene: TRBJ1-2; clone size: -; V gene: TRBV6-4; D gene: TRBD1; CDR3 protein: CASSVTGVAANYGYTF; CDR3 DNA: TGTGCCAGCAGTGTAACAGGGGTTGCGGCTAACTATGGCTACACCTTC
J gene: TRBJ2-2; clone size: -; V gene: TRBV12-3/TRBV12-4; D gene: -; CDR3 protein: CASRRYTGELFF; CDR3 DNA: TGTGCCAGCAGGAGATACACCGGGGAGCTGTTTTTT
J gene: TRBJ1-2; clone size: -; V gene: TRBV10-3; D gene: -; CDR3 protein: CAISDLGEGSRGYTF; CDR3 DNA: TGTGCCATCAGTGATCTCGGGGAGGGGAGTCGTGGCTACACCTTC
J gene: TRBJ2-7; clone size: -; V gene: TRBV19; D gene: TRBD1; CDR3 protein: CASSYRGAYEQYF; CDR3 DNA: TGTGCCAGTAGTTACAGGGGTGCCTACGAGCAGTACTTC
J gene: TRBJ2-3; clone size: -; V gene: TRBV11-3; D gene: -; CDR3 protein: CASSLQGFTDTQYF; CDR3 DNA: TGTGCCAGCAGTCTACAGGGATTCACAGATACGCAGTATTTT
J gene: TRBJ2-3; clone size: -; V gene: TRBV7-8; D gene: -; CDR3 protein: CASSLSAADTQYF; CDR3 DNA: TGTGCCAGCAGCTTGTCCGCGGCAGATACGCAGTATTTT
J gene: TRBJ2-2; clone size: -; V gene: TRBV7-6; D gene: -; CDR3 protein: CASSLVQGLAGELFF; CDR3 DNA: TGTGCCAGCAGCTTAGTTCAGGGTCTTGCCGGGGAGCTGTTTTTT
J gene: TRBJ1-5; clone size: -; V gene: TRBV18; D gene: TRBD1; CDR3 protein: CASSPGQGNQPQHF; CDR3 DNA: TGTGCCAGCTCGCCTGGACAGGGCAATCAGCCCCAGCATTTT
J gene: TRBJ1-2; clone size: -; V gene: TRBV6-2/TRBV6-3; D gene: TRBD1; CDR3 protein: CASSYSEGAYGYTF; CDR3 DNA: TGTGCCAGCAGTTACTCCGAGGGGGCGTATGGCTACACCTTC
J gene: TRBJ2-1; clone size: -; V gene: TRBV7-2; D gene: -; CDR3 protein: CASSLARGSEQFF; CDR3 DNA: TGTGCCAGCAGCTTAGCAAGGGGAAGTGAGCAGTTCTTC
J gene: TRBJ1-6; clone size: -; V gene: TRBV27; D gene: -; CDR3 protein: CASRDNYNSPLHF; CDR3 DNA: TGTGCCAGCAGGGACAACTATAATTCACCCCTCCACTTT
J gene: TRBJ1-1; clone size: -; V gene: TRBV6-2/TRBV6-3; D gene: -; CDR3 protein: CASSHLTANTEAFF; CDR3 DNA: TGTGCCAGCAGTCACTTGACAGCGAACACTGAAGCTTTCTTT
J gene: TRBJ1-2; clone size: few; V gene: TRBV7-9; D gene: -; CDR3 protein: CASTLDPRGYTF; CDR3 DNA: TGTGCCAGCACCTTGGACCCTAGAGGCTACACCTTC
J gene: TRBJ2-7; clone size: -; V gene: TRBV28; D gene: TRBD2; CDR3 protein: CASSLELAGPYEQYF; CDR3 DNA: TGTGCCAGCAGTTTAGAACTAGCGGGACCCTACGAGCAGTACTTC
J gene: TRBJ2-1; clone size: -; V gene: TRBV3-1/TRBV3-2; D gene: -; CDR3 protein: CASSQGVRVSDEQFF; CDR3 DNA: TGTGCCAGCAGCCAAGGAGTCAGGGTTTCGGATGAGCAGTTCTTC
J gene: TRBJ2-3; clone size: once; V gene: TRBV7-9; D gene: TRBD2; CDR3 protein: CASSTPLAGEPGDTQYF; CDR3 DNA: TGTGCCAGCAGCACCCCGTTAGCGGGAGAGCCAGGAGATACGCAGTATTTT
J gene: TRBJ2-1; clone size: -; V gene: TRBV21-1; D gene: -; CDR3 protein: CASTSGLAGRSNNEQFF; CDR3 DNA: TGTGCCAGCACCTCGGGACTAGCGGGAAGATCGAACAATGAGCAGTTCTTC
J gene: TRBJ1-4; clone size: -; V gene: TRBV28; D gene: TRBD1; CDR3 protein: CASSLPGQGHSTNEKLFF; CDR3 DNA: TGTGCCAGCAGTTTACCGGGACAGGGGCACTCCACTAATGAAAAACTGTTTTTT
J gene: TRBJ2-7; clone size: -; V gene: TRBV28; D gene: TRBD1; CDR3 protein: CASSIYRGAYEQYF; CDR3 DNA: TGTGCCAGCAGCATCTACAGGGGGGCTTACGAGCAGTACTTC
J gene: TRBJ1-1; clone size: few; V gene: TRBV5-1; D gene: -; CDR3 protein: CASSLSRMNTEAFF; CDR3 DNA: TGCGCCAGCAGCTTGTCGCGTATGAACACTGAAGCTTTCTTT
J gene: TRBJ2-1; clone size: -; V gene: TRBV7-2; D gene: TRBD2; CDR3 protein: CASSHAGGSYNEQFF; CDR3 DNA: TGTGCCAGCAGTCACGCGGGAGGCTCCTACAATGAGCAGTTCTTC
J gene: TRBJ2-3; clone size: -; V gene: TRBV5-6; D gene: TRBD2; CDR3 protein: CASSPGLAGDFTDTQYF; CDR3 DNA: TGTGCCAGCAGCCCCGGACTAGCGGGAGATTTCACAGATACGCAGTATTTT
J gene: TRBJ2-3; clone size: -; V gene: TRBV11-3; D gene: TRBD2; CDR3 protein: CASSLGSAGGPDTQYF; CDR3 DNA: TGTGCCAGCAGCTTAGGTTCAGCGGGAGGGCCAGATACGCAGTATTTT
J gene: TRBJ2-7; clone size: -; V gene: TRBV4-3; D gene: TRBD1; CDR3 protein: CASSQARTGVYEQYF; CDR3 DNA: TGCGCCAGCAGCCAAGCCCGGACAGGGGTATACGAGCAGTACTTC
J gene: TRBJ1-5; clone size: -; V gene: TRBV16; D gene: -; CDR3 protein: CASSLAMGGYSNQPQHF; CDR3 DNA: TGTGCCAGCAGCCTCGCAATGGGGGGTTATAGCAATCAGCCCCAGCATTTT
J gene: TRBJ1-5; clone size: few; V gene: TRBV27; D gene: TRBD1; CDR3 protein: CASSYNRDRDQPQHF; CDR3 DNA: TGTGCCAGCAGTTACAACCGGGACAGGGATCAGCCCCAGCATTTT
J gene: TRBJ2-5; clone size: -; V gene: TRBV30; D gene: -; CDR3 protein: CAWSVRRGETQYF; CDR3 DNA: TGTGCCTGGAGTGTGAGGCGAGGAGAGACCCAGTACTTC
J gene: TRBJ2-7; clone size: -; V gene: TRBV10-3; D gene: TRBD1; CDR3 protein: CAIGTGWEQYF; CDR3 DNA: TGTGCCATCGGGACAGGGTGGGAGCAGTACTTC
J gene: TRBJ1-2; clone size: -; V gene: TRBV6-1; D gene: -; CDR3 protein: CASSEQGNYGYTF; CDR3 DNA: TGTGCCAGCAGTGAACAGGGTAACTATGGCTACACCTTC
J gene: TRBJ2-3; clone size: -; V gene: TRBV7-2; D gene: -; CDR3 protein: CASSLPRKGFTQYF; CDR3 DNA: TGTGCCAGCAGCTTACCCCGCAAGGGGTTTACGCAGTATTTT
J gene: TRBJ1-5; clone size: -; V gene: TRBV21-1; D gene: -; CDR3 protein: CASSKKRQGQDQPQHF; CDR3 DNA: TGTGCCAGCAGCAAAAAAAGGCAGGGGCAGGATCAGCCCCAGCATTTT
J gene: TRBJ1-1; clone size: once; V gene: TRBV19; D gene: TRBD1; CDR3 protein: CASSTGANTEAFF; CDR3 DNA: TGTGCCAGTTCGACAGGGGCTAACACTGAAGCTTTCTTT
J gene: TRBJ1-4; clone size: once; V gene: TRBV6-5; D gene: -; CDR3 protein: CASSRGGANEKLFF; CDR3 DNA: TGTGCCAGCAGCCGTGGGGGGGCTAATGAAAAACTGTTTTTT
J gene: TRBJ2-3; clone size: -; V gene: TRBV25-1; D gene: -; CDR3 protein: CASSEPRQGGDTQYF; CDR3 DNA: TGTGCCAGCAGTGAACCGAGGCAGGGCGGAGATACGCAGTATTTT
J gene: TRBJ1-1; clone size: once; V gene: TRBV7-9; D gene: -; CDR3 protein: CASRSGEGNTEAFF; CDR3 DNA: TGTGCCAGCAGATCTGGTGAGGGGAACACTGAAGCTTTCTTT
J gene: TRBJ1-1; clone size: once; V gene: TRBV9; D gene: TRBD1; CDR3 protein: CASSVGRQGNTEAFF; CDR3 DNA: TGTGCCAGCAGCGTCGGAAGACAGGGGAACACTGAAGCTTTCTTT
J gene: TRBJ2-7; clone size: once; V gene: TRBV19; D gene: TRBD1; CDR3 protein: CASRGQGGSYEQYF; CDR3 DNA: TGTGCCAGTAGGGGACAGGGAGGATCCTACGAGCAGTACTTC
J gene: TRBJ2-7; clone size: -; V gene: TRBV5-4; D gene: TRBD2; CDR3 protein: CASSSFSAGPYEQYF; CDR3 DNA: TGTGCCAGCAGCTCCTTTTCAGCGGGACCGTACGAGCAGTACTTC
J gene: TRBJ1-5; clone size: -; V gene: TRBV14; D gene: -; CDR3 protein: CASSQRQGQPQHF; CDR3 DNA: TGTGCCAGCAGCCAACGCCAGGGTCAGCCCCAGCATTTT
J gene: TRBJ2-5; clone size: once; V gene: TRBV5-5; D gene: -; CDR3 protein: CASSYTRRETQYF; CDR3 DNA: TGTGCCAGCAGCTATACTAGGCGTGAGACCCAGTACTTC
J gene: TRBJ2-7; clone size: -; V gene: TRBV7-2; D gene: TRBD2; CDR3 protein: CASSLEAGPVYF; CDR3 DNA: TGTGCCAGCAGCTTAGAAGCGGGGCCGGTGTACTTC
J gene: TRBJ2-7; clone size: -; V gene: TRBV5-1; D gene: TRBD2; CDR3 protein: CASSLVAGGPTGEQYF; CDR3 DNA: TGCGCCAGCAGCTTGGTCGCGGGAGGGCCTACAGGCGAGCAGTACTTC
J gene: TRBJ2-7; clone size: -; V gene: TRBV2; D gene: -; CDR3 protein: CASRKQGYEQYF; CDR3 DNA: TGTGCCAGCAGGAAACAGGGCTACGAGCAGTACTTC
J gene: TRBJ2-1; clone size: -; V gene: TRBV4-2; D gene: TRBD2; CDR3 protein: CASSLRLADNEQFF; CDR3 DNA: TGTGCCAGCAGTCTGAGGCTAGCGGACAATGAGCAGTTCTTC
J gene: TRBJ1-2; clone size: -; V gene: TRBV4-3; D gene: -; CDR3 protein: CASSSTSGFSAYGYTF; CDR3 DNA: TGCGCCAGCAGCTCCACCTCAGGCTTCTCAGCCTACGGCTACACCTTC
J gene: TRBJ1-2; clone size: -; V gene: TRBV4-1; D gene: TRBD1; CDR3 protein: CASGQDRARGRNGYTF; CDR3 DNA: TGCGCCAGCGGCCAAGATAGAGCCAGGGGGAGGAATGGCTACACCTTC
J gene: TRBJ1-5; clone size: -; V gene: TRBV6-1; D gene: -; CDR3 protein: CASSEALFRDGQPQHF; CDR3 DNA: TGTGCCAGCAGTGAAGCGCTTTTCAGGGATGGTCAGCCCCAGCATTTT
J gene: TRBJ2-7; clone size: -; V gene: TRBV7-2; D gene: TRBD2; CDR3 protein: CASSSWTSGHSYEQYF; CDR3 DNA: TGTGCCAGCAGCTCCTGGACTAGCGGGCACTCCTACGAGCAGTACTTC
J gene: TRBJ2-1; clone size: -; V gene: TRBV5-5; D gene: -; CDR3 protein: CASTLYEGVYNEQFF; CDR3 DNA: TGTGCCAGCACCCTTTATGAGGGAGTGTACAATGAGCAGTTCTTC
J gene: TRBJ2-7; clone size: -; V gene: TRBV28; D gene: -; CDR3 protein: CASRKAGDHEQYF; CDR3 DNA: TGTGCCAGCAGAAAGGCAGGGGATCACGAGCAGTACTTC
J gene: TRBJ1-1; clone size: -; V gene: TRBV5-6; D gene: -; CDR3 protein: CASSLERDTEAFF; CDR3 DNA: TGTGCCAGCAGCTTGGAGAGGGACACTGAAGCTTTCTTT
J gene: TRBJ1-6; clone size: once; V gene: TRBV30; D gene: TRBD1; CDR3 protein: CAWSPGTANSPLHF; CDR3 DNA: TGTGCCTGGAGCCCCGGGACAGCAAATTCACCCCTCCACTTT
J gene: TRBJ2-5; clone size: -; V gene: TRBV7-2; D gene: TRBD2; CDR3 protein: CASSRFGLAGETQYF; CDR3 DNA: TGTGCCAGCAGCCGCTTCGGACTAGCCGGAGAGACCCAGTACTTC